One sample yielded the 14 T cell receptor beta chains listed below, sequenced in a study of OX40 agonist ivuxolimab in advanced cancers. This table comes from immunoSEQ multiplex PCR, and its TCRdb copy is limited to in-frame clones, with some not included. Of tens of thousands of clones listed, about 88% are singletons. The starting material was CD4+ or CD8+ T cells sorted from blood, obtained in a trial of the OX40 agonist ivuxolimab. Receptor source: an adult with an advanced solid tumor such as melanoma, head and neck, liver or kidney cancer.

The rearrangement links TRBV27 to TRBJ2-5; 15 nucleotides align to TRBD2. Germline V gene sequence: CDR1 MNHEY, CDR2 SMNVEV (reference sequence). V lost 5 bases to trimming and J lost 2 bases; unmatched junction nucleotides: 9. This CDR3 comprises 18 residues. CDR3 nucleotide sequence: TGTGCCAGCAGTCCAGGACTAGCGGGAGGGCCGGTACAAGAGACCCAGTACTTC. Its protein is CASSPGLAGGPVQETQYF.

The CDR3 DNA sequence: TGTGCCAGCAGTTACTCGAAGGAGGGGTATGGCTACACCTTC. Its translation: CASSYSKEGYGYTF. The chain employs TRBV6-6 and TRBJ1-2, with D tentatively TRBD1 (5 bases). Trimming removed 0 bases at V and 5 bases at J, with 10 bases between. Germline assignment: CDR1 MNHNY and CDR2 SVGAGI (reference sequence). The CDR3 runs to 14 residues.

V gene TRBV10-3 combines with J gene TRBJ2-2, with 12 positions matching TRBD2. The CDR3 spans 17 residues. V shed 0 bases, J shed 1 base, and the junction held 0 bases outside the gene matches. Germline CDR1 is ENHRY and CDR2 is SYGVKD. Here the CDR3 DNA reads TGTGCCATCAGTGAGTCGGGACTAGCGGGGAACACCGGGGAGCTGTTTTTT. Its protein is CAISESGLAGNTGELFF.

Only one count was recorded for this clone. The V and J genes are TRBV7-9 and TRBJ2-3; 11 bases match TRBD2. With 4 bases clipped from V and 6 bases from J, the junction kept 12 bases outside the gene matches. Germline CDR1 SEHNR, CDR2 FQNEAQ (reference sequence). This CDR3 contains 17 residues. CDR3 coding DNA: TGTGCCAGCAGCTATGGGGGGTTAGCGGGAGGGTCGGATACGCAGTATTTT. The encoded protein is CASSYGGLAGGSDTQYF. Filled out from reference TRBV7-9 and TRBJ2-3, the complete variable domain reads DTGVSQNPRHKITKRGQNVTFRCDPISEHNRLYWYRQTLGQGPEFLTYFQNEAQLEKSRLLSDRFSAERPKGSFSTLEIQRTEQGDSAMYLCASSYGGLAGGSDTQYFGPGTRLTVL.

The chain employs TRBV5-1 and TRBJ2-7, with TRBD2 identical over 14 bases. The CDR3 sequence is 18 residues long. Germline lookup yields CDR1 SGHRS and CDR2 YFSETQ. V lost 2 bases, J lost 0 bases, and 7 bases stayed unmatched. The CDR3 coding sequence is TGCGCCAGCAGCTTCCGGACTAGCGGGAGGCAGAGCTCCTACGAGCAGTACTTC. Its translation: CASSFRTSGRQSSYEQYF.

V is TRBV9 and J is TRBJ2-5, with 7 bases lining up with TRBD2. V lost 3 bases, J lost 6 bases, and 8 bases stayed unmatched. The CDR3 has 14 residues. Germline V gives CDR1 SGDLS, CDR2 YYNGEE. The CDR3 region has the DNA TGTGCCAGCAGCGCCGCGGGCGGGAGACAGACCCAGTACTTC. This codes for CASSAAGGRQTQYF.

The chain links TRBV7-2 to TRBJ1-1; a weak D match, TRBD1 (5 bases). Germline CDR1 SGHTA, CDR2 FQGNSA. Trimming took 1 base from V and 7 from J, leaving 16 bases between them. This CDR3 contains 15 residues. DNA of the CDR3: TGTGCCAGCAGCTTAGGGACACTAGGAGGAAATGAAGCTTTCTTT. It translates to CASSLGTLGGNEAFF.

This clone was recorded once. J is TRBJ2-7 and V is TRBV4-1; the D gene is possibly TRBD2 (5 bases). The CDR3 sequence is 14 residues long. CDR1 and CDR2 from the germline V gene are MGHRA and YSYEKL. Trimming took off 2 bases at V and 3 bases at J, with 11 bases between the two ends. CDR3 DNA sequence: TGCGCCAGCAGCCAACCGGGATTCAACTACGAGCAGTACTTC. Encoded protein: CASSQPGFNYEQYF.

This chain joins TRBV30 and TRBJ2-3; a weak D match, TRBD2 (6 bases). V lost 0 bases to trimming and J lost 2 bases, with 9 bases between them. CDR1 is GTSNPN, CDR2 SVGIG, per germline (reference sequence). This CDR3 is built from 14 residues. In DNA, the CDR3 is TGTGCCTGGAGTGTGAGCGGGCACACAGATACGCAGTATTTT. Its translation: CAWSVSGHTDTQYF.

The chain links TRBV19 to TRBJ2-1; D is uncertain. Germline V lookup: CDR1 LNHDA, CDR2 SQIVND (reference sequence). The V and J ends lost 8 bases and 5 bases respectively, with 13 bases between them. CDR3 length: 13 amino acids. The CDR3 bases are TGTGCCAGTGGCCTGGGTGGGAACAATGAGCAGTTCTTC. It is translated as CASGLGGNNEQFF.

This rearrangement joins TRBV10-3 to TRBJ2-2; D is unclear. The CDR3 has 12 residues. Germline V gives CDR1 ENHRY, CDR2 SYGVKD. V was trimmed by 10 bases and J by 0 bases, leaving 6 bases between them. The CDR3 here is CATTTNTGELFF. Written as DNA, the CDR3 is TGTGCCACCACAACGAACACCGGGGAGCTGTTTTTT.

This chain connects TRBV9 to TRBJ2-7, with 7 positions matching TRBD1. Losses at the gene ends were 0 bases for V and 5 bases for J; bases not matched to a gene: 2. Looked up from germline, CDR1 is SGDLS and CDR2 is YYNGEE. This CDR3 contains 13 residues. In DNA, the CDR3 is TGTGCCAGCAGCGTAGTCGACAGGGACGAGCAGTACTTC. Translating it yields CASSVVDRDEQYF.

This rearrangement joins TRBV23-1 to TRBJ2-3, with 8 bases matching TRBD2. TRBV23-1 falls under the ORF class, with uncertain function. The CDR3 is 18 amino acids. The J segment lost 2 bases and the V segment lost 0 bases, leaving 10 bases of the junction unmatched. The CDR3 DNA is TGCGCCAGCAGTCAATCGGGGGAAGCGGGAGTACACACAGATACGCAGTATTTT. Translating gives CASSQSGEAGVHTDTQYF.

The V and J genes are TRBV5-1 and TRBJ2-7; TRBD1 might be the D (7 bases). Germline CDR1 SGHRS, CDR2 YFSETQ. The CDR3 extends over 18 amino acids. The V end lost 0 bases, the J end lost 4 bases, and 23 bases lay between the germline ends. CDR3 DNA: TGCGCCAGCAGCTTGGGCGCCGGGGGACAGACACTATATTACGAGCAGTACTTC. It encodes CASSLGAGGQTLYYEQYF.